This note documents a single TCR beta chain sequence. This entry comes from a study of T cells in tuberculosis. Germline-derived CDR1 and CDR2 are SGHNT and YENEEA. The CDR3 spans 16 residues. The V end was cut by 4 bases, the J end by 4 bases, with 16 bases between. Repertoires were generated with immunoSEQ multiplex PCR, while TCRdb's copy carries only in-frame clones and drops some. Found here are 40,000 or so clones, 94% of them singletons; the top ten hold 3.5% to 5%. Time point specified: new active TB diagnosis, blood taken before or within 7 days of starting treatment. The V gene is TRBV11-3, the J gene TRBJ1-4, with D maybe TRBD1 (5 bases). Sequencing used PBMCs, obtained at tuberculosis diagnosis. The source is an adult with tuberculosis. The CDR3 sequence: CASSSSFQGHNEKLFF. The CDR3 bases are TGTGCCAGCAGCTCCTCCTTCCAGGGTCATAATGAAAAACTGTTTTTT.